This TCR beta chain was identified during a study of monozygotic twins with cystic fibrosis. The CDR3 runs 14 residues. V shed 4 bases, J shed 5 bases, and the junction held 8 bases outside the gene matches. The germline V gene has CDR1 SGHRS and CDR2 YFSETQ. TCRdb's table, derived via immunoSEQ multiplex PCR, lists solely in-frame clones and lacks some. The top ten clones hold 1.5% to 2% of a sample with approximately 34,000 clones, about 87% of them seen once. The chain couples TRBV5-1 to TRBJ2-7; TRBD1 matches 8 bases. Sequencing was done on a sample of blood. This sequence originates from a girl aged 2 to 10 with cystic fibrosis. CDR3 protein: CASSTPGQEDEQYF. CDR3 coding DNA: TGCGCCAGCAGCACCCCGGGACAGGAAGACGAGCAGTACTTC.